Listed below are T cell receptor beta chains from one sample, sequenced in a study of metastatic and nonmetastatic thyroid tumors. TCRdb reanalyzed the PCR reads with MiXCR. The data show over 25,000 clones, 15% to 20% seen once. The source material was blood. Receptors originate from a female donor with papillary thyroid cancer or a benign thyroid nodule (not recorded which). Some clones in this sample may be carry-over from other donors' samples. CDR3s include the opening cysteine and the closing phenylalanine or tryptophan. The D gene is left open where the match is weak. Size is omitted from some rows. Given values are once, few, many or a class for expanded clones.

d_call,v_call,clone_size,j_call,cdr3_nt,cdr3_aa
NA,TRBV19,many,TRBJ1-5,TGTGCCAGTAGTATAACAGGGAATCAGCCCCAGCATTTT,CASSITGNQPQHF
NA,TRBV27,NA,TRBJ2-3,TGTGCCAGCAGGTCTGGCGTGGGGGTCACAGATACTCAGTATTTT,CASRSGVGVTDTQYF
NA,TRBV19,many,TRBJ1-5,TGTGCCAGTGCAATAGGGCCGTCTAGCAATCAGCCCCAGCATTTT,CASAIGPSSNQPQHF
NA,TRBV28,medium-sized,TRBJ2-7,TGTGCCAGCGCTCAAGGATACGAGCAGTACTTC,CASAQGYEQYF
TRBD1,TRBV18,NA,TRBJ2-1,TGTGCCAGCTCACCGCGGGACAGGGACAATGAGCAGTTCTTC,CASSPRDRDNEQFF
TRBD1,TRBV5-6,many,TRBJ1-1,TGTGCCAGCAGCCCTATAGGGGGCAGGGCTGGAACTGAAGCTTTCTTT,CASSPIGGRAGTEAFF
NA,TRBV20-1,many,TRBJ1-5,TGCAGTGCTCTCCCGTTAATCTTATATAGCAATCAGCCCCAGCATTTT,CSALPLILYSNQPQHF
NA,TRBV12-3/TRBV12-4,NA,TRBJ2-7,TGTGCCAGCAGTTCCGGGACAAACTACGAGCAGTACTTC,CASSSGTNYEQYF
TRBD2,TRBV12-3/TRBV12-4,medium-sized,TRBJ2-2,TGTGCCAGCAAGGGACTAGCGGGAGATACCGGGGAGCTGTTTTTT,CASKGLAGDTGELFF
NA,TRBV10-3,many,TRBJ1-5,TGTGCCATCAGTGATGGGGGGGGGGAACAGCCCCAGCATTTT,CAISDGGGEQPQHF
NA,TRBV20-1,many,TRBJ1-2,TGCAGTGCTAGACCCATAATTAGTGGCTACACCTTC,CSARPIISGYTF
TRBD2,TRBV19,many,TRBJ2-1,TGTGCCAGTAGATATAGCGGGGGGCCTAATAACAATGAGCAGTTCTTC,CASRYSGGPNNNEQFF
NA,TRBV5-4,many,TRBJ2-7,TGTGCCAGCAGCAGGGAAACCCATAACTCCTACGAGCAGTACTTC,CASSRETHNSYEQYF
NA,TRBV10-3,many,TRBJ2-7,TGTGCCATCAGTGAGTCGACAGTAGCCTCCTACGAGCAGTACTTC,CAISESTVASYEQYF
TRBD2,TRBV7-3,NA,TRBJ2-1,TGTGCCAGCAGCTTAATCAATGGCGGGAGTGATGAGCAGTTCTTC,CASSLINGGSDEQFF
TRBD1,TRBV6-5,medium-sized,TRBJ2-2,TGTGCCAGCAGTTACGAGGGGGCCTTCGGGGAGCTGTTTTTT,CASSYEGAFGELFF
NA,TRBV4-1,many,TRBJ2-3,TGCGCCAGCAGCCAAAAGGGAACGCAGTATTTT,CASSQKGTQYF
TRBD1,TRBV3-1,NA,TRBJ1-2,TGTGCCAGCAGCCATCAAGAGGGAGACAGGGGTGGCTACACCTTC,CASSHQEGDRGGYTF
TRBD1,TRBV10-1,few,TRBJ2-7,TGCGCCAGCATTGGGACAGTGAGCGAGCAGTACTTC,CASIGTVSEQYF
NA,TRBV3-1,many,TRBJ2-7,TGTGCCAGCAGCCAAGGTTCTGGGACTCCCCGCGAGCAGTACTTC,CASSQGSGTPREQYF
NA,TRBV7-9,once,TRBJ2-2,TGTGCCAGCAGACCTGGCAGCGGGAACACCGGGGAGCTGTTTTTT,CASRPGSGNTGELFF
NA,TRBV30,NA,TRBJ1-2,TGTGCCTGTACTGGAGGGGGTGTTCGTGGCTACACCTTC,CACTGGGVRGYTF
NA,TRBV11-1,many,TRBJ1-3,TGTGCCAGCAGCGCCGGGAGGCTGAGCTCTGGAAACACCATATATTTT,CASSAGRLSSGNTIYF
NA,TRBV12-3/TRBV12-4,medium-sized,TRBJ1-2,TGTGCCAGCAGAAAAGTCCCGGCCTATGGCTACACCTTC,CASRKVPAYGYTF
NA,TRBV28,medium-sized,TRBJ1-3,TGTGCCAGCAGTTTGACCGGAAACACCATATATTTT,CASSLTGNTIYF
NA,TRBV28,NA,TRBJ1-2,TGTGCCAGCAGACCATGGCAGCTTAGCTATTGCTACACCTTC,CASRPWQLSYCYTF
NA,TRBV11-2,NA,TRBJ1-2,TGTGCCAGCAGCCCGGGGGAGTGGGTTGGCTACACCTTC,CASSPGEWVGYTF
NA,TRBV20-1,NA,TRBJ2-7,TGCAGTGCTAGAGGAGGGAGCGGCGGATTCTACGAGCAGTACTTC,CSARGGSGGFYEQYF
TRBD1,TRBV6-2/TRBV6-3,many,TRBJ2-1,TGTGCCAGCAGTTGGGACAGCTCCTACAATGAGCAGTTCTTC,CASSWDSSYNEQFF
NA,TRBV10-3,many,TRBJ1-4,TGTGCCATCAGTGAGCCTCAAAGGGGGTTCCGCGAAAAACTGTTTTTT,CAISEPQRGFREKLFF
TRBD1,TRBV6-2/TRBV6-3,NA,TRBJ2-7,TGTGCCAGCAGTATACGGACAGGGAGCGACGAGCAGTACTTC,CASSIRTGSDEQYF
TRBD1,TRBV11-3,many,TRBJ1-3,TGTGCCAGCAGCTTAGGATTAGGGACAGGGCGAGGAAACACCATATATTTT,CASSLGLGTGRGNTIYF
TRBD2,TRBV9,NA,TRBJ2-6,TGTGCCAGCAGCGTTTCAGCCGGCGGGAGGGCCTCTGGGGCCAACGCCCTGACTTTC,CASSVSAGGRASGANALTF
TRBD1,TRBV13,many,TRBJ1-1,TGTGCCAGCAGCTTTGGGGACAGGGGCACTGAAGCTTTCTTT,CASSFGDRGTEAFF
TRBD1,TRBV5-1,many,TRBJ1-3,TGCGCCAGCAGCTTGGCCGGGACAGGGTTTGGAAACACCATATATTTT,CASSLAGTGFGNTIYF
NA,TRBV3-1,many,TRBJ1-2,TGTGCCAGCGGCCCCCTCTTATCGACGCTAGGCTACACCTTC,CASGPLLSTLGYTF
TRBD1,TRBV25-1,few,TRBJ2-1,TGTGCCAGCGGAACTGACAGGGTCTACAATGAGCAGTTCTTC,CASGTDRVYNEQFF
NA,TRBV18,many,TRBJ1-2,TGTGCCAGCTCACCAGGGCTACTCAACTATGGCTACACCTTC,CASSPGLLNYGYTF
NA,TRBV6-1,NA,TRBJ2-7,TGTGCCAGCAGCCCAGAAAGGGCCGAGCAGTACTTC,CASSPERAEQYF
NA,TRBV19,many,TRBJ1-1,TGTGCCAGTTCACAGGTAATGAACACTGAAGCTTTCTTT,CASSQVMNTEAFF
NA,TRBV15,many,TRBJ2-5,TGTGCCACCTCGGCAGGGGATAGAGAGACCCAGTACTTC,CATSAGDRETQYF
NA,TRBV27,many,TRBJ2-3,TGTGCCAGCAGTTCCCGACTAGTAGGAGGCACAGATACGCAGTATTTT,CASSSRLVGGTDTQYF
NA,TRBV4-2,medium-sized,TRBJ2-5,TGTGCCAGCAGCCATACCGTTGAGGGGCAAGAGACCCAGTACTTC,CASSHTVEGQETQYF
TRBD2,TRBV12-3/TRBV12-4,many,TRBJ2-3,TGTGCCAGCAGCGGACTAGCGGGTAGCACAGATACGCAGTATTTT,CASSGLAGSTDTQYF
NA,TRBV5-1,many,TRBJ1-1,TGCGCCAGCAGTCGGGTCCCGAACACTGAAGCTTTCTTT,CASSRVPNTEAFF
TRBD1,TRBV3-1,NA,TRBJ1-3,TGTGCCAGCAGCCCGCCAGGTACAGGGGTGCGGGGTTTAGGAAACACCATATATTTT,CASSPPGTGVRGLGNTIYF
NA,TRBV25-1,many,TRBJ2-7,TGTGCCAGCAGTGAATTATGGGATTCCTACGAGCAGTACTTC,CASSELWDSYEQYF
TRBD2,TRBV7-7,many,TRBJ2-3,TGTGCTAGCAGCTTAGCGGGACGAGCAGATACGCAGTATTTT,CASSLAGRADTQYF
NA,TRBV6-4,medium-sized,TRBJ1-3,TGTGCCAGCAGTGACTCGAAGAGGGGTATGAGCTCTGGAAACACCATATATTTT,CASSDSKRGMSSGNTIYF
TRBD1,TRBV20-1,many,TRBJ2-7,TGCAGTGCTCCTGGGACAGGGGGATACGAGCAGTACTTC,CSAPGTGGYEQYF
NA,TRBV19,few,TRBJ1-1,TGTGCCAGTAACTCGGTGATGGGCACTGAAGCTTTCTTT,CASNSVMGTEAFF